Shown below are 14 T cell receptor beta chains from a single sample sequenced in a study of T cell responses to AZD1222 COVID-19 vaccine. Data came from immunoSEQ multiplex PCR; TCRdb stores just in-frame clones and leaves some out. Of around 99,000 clones detected, about 85% appear once; the ten largest clones hold roughly 4.3%. This specimen consisted of peripheral blood, obtained on day 0 of AZD1222 vaccination. These receptors were collected from an adult in good health.

This clone was observed once. J is TRBJ1-2 and V is TRBV18; possible D gene TRBD1, 5 bases. CDR3 size: 15 residues. V lost 2 bases and J lost 2, with 12 bases in between. Germline V gives CDR1 KGHSH, CDR2 LQKENI. The CDR3 coding sequence is TGTGCCAGCTCACCAGTTAAAGGGGTCAACTATGGCTACACCTTC. It is translated as CASSPVKGVNYGYTF. The full variable domain, its missing parts supplied by reference TRBV18 and TRBJ1-2, is NAGVMQNPRHLVRRRGQEARLRCSPMKGHSHVYWYRQLPEEGLKFMVYLQKENIIDESGMPKERFSAEFPKEGPSILRIQQVVRGDSAAYFCASSPVKGVNYGYTFGSGTRLTVV.

The sample holds a few counts of this clone. The chain uses TRBV15 and TRBJ2-2; D is unresolved. CDR3 length: 15 amino acids. V lost 4 bases and J 3 bases, leaving 12 bases between the germline ends. From germline, CDR1 is LNHNV and CDR2 YYDKDF (reference sequence). The CDR3 bases are TGTGCCACCAGCACAACAGAATGGGACACCGGGGAGCTGTTTTTT. It specifies CATSTTEWDTGELFF.

The rearrangement joins TRBV7-2 to TRBJ1-5; D is unclear. From germline, CDR1 is SGHTA and CDR2 FQGNSA. This CDR3 region has 15 residues. V shed 1 base and J shed 1 base, with 8 bases lying between them. As DNA, the CDR3 is TGTGCCAGCAGCTTAGTCCCAAGCAGCAATCAGCCCCAGCATTTT. It specifies CASSLVPSSNQPQHF.

CDR3 bases: TGTGCCAGCAGCCAAGCGGATGGGGCGGGAGGCTACGAGCAGTACTTC. Protein product: CASSQADGAGGYEQYF. V usage is TRBV3-1 (or the pseudogene TRBV3-2) and J usage is TRBJ2-7; the match to TRBD2 covers 8 bases. Trimming cost V 1 base and J 3 bases; bases outside gene matches: 8. The CDR3 is 16 amino acids. The germline gives CDR1 LGHDT, CDR2 YNNKEL (reference sequence).

The chain employs TRBV19 and TRBJ1-1; 9 bases fit TRBD1. There are 14 residues in the CDR3. V shed 10 bases and J 2 bases; nucleotides not matched to a gene: 8. Germline V gives CDR1 LNHDA, CDR2 SQIVND (reference sequence). The DNA for the CDR3 is TGTGCCACCTCAACAGGGGGCGCTAACACTGAAGCTTTCTTT. Translation: CATSTGGANTEAFF.

This chain links TRBV9 with TRBJ2-1; D gene ambiguous. V gave up 2 bases and J gave up 10 bases, with 7 bases separating them. CDR1 and CDR2 from the germline V gene are SGDLS and YYNGEE. The CDR3 totals 11 residues. CDR3 DNA: TGTGCCAGCAGCGTTTCCGGCGAGCAGTTCTTC. It is translated as CASSVSGEQFF.

The CDR3 sequence is CASRQGVETLHF. Here the CDR3 DNA reads TGTGCCAGCCGGCAGGGGGTCGAGACCCTCCACTTT. The rearrangement joins TRBV28 to TRBJ1-6; 7 bases are a match to TRBD1. The J segment lost 14 bases and the V segment lost 8 bases, leaving 9 bases of the junction unmatched. This CDR3 has 12 residues. Germline V gene data show CDR1 as MDHEN and CDR2 as SYDVKM.

The CDR3 DNA reads as TGTGCCAGCAGCGGGACTAGCGGGGGGACCCAGTATTTT. This codes for CASSGTSGGTQYF. This chain joins TRBV7-2 and TRBJ2-3; 15 nucleotides align to TRBD2. Germline V gene data show CDR1 as SGHTA and CDR2 as FQGNSA. After removal of 5 bases from V and 12 bases from J, the junction contained 3 bases not matched to a gene. The CDR3 totals 13 residues.

V gene TRBV5-4 combines with J gene TRBJ2-7; 8 bases match TRBD1. The ends lost 4 bases at V and 3 bases at J; junction bases unmatched: 6. The CDR3 spans 14 residues. The V gene's germline CDR1 is SGHNT and CDR2 YYREEE (reference sequence). CDR3 nucleotides: TGTGCCAGCAGCACTCCAGGACAGGGCTACGAGCAGTACTTC. This codes for CASSTPGQGYEQYF.

The chain links TRBV5-8 to TRBJ2-1; weak D call: TRBD2 (6 bases). The germline CDR1 and CDR2 sequences are SGHTS and YDEGEE. This CDR3 has 13 residues. Trimming took off 2 bases at V and 4 bases at J, with 7 bases between the two ends. In nucleotides, the CDR3 is TGTGCCAGCAGCTTACTAGCTTACAATGAGCAGTTCTTC. This sequence encodes CASSLLAYNEQFF.

This chain connects TRBV7-9 to TRBJ2-7; 13 bases map to TRBD2. The CDR3 runs to 17 residues. Germline V gives CDR1 SEHNR, CDR2 FQNEAQ (reference sequence). V lost 5 bases and J lost 5; bases outside the gene matches: 12. The CDR3 protein is CASSRPRRTSGRDEQYF. Written as DNA, the CDR3 is TGTGCCAGCAGCCGTCCCCGCCGCACTAGCGGGAGGGACGAGCAGTACTTC.

The V gene is TRBV5-5, the J gene TRBJ2-7; maybe TRBD2 (6 bases). CDR3 size: 15 residues. The germline gives CDR1 SGHKS, CDR2 YYEKEE (reference sequence). V was cut by 0 bases and J by 1 base, with 11 bases left in between. The CDR3: CASSLDGGGSYEQYF. CDR3 sequence (DNA): TGTGCCAGCAGCTTGGACGGGGGAGGATCCTACGAGCAGTACTTC.

The V gene is TRBV5-1, the J gene TRBJ2-3, with 7 bases aligning to TRBD2. The CDR3 runs to 14 residues. From germline, CDR1 is SGHRS and CDR2 YFSETQ. The V and J ends lost 4 bases and 0 bases, in that order; junction bases with no gene match: 2. CDR3 coding DNA: TGCGCCAGCAGCCTGACTAGCAGCACAGATACGCAGTATTTT. Its protein product is CASSLTSSTDTQYF.

V and J are TRBV4-2 and TRBJ2-3, with D tentatively TRBD1 (6 bases). Trimming took off 1 base at V and 2 bases at J, with 13 bases between the two ends. The germline V gene encodes CDR1 LGHNA and CDR2 YNFKEQ. CDR3 length equals 16 residues. The CDR3 reads CASSQVMDSPTDTQYF. The DNA for the CDR3 is TGTGCCAGCAGCCAAGTTATGGACAGCCCCACAGATACGCAGTATTTT.